The 6 T cell receptor beta chains listed next were all sequenced from one sample in a study of T cells in localized non-small cell lung cancer (dated by TCRdb to about 2020). Receptor libraries were prepared by the immunoSEQ multiplex PCR assay. TCRdb limited this immuneACCESS table to in-frame rearrangements with V and J called. A share of clones is missing; checked studies link under half to unresolved V genes, and the rest is unexplained. The sample table holds tens of thousands of clones, of which about 85% were seen once. The ten largest account for just under 20% of the sample. The material sequenced was peripheral blood, taken before any cancer treatment. The origin of the receptors is a female donor of 60 years or more with stage II squamous cell lung carcinoma.

The rearrangement links TRBV29-1 to TRBJ2-5; D call uncertain. CDR3 size: 12 residues. The V end lost 3 bases, the J end lost 1 base, and 6 bases lay between the germline ends. Looked up from germline, CDR1 is SQVTM and CDR2 is ANQGSEA. CDR3 region: CSVDRIQETQYF. CDR3 nucleotide sequence: TGCAGCGTTGACCGCATCCAAGAGACCCAGTACTTC. Variable domain in full (rest from reference TRBV29-1 and TRBJ2-5): SAVISQKPSRDICQRGTSLTIQCQVDSQVTMMFWYRQQPGQSLTLIATANQGSEATYESGFVIDKFPISRPNLTFSTLTVSNMSPEDSSIYLCSVDRIQETQYFGPGTRLLVL.

The chain combines TRBV30 with TRBJ1-5; no clear D gene. This CDR3 comprises 13 residues. V dropped 1 base and J dropped 4 bases, with 8 bases sitting between them. Germline values: CDR1 GTSNPN, CDR2 SVGIG (reference sequence). The CDR3 is CAWSGGRNQPQHF. CDR3 nucleotides: TGTGCCTGGAGTGGTGGCCGAAATCAGCCCCAGCATTTT.

This rearrangement joins TRBV30 to TRBJ1-3, with 9 bases aligning to TRBD1. The CDR3 runs to 16 residues. Germline CDR1 GTSNPN, CDR2 SVGIG (reference sequence). Trimming removed 6 bases from V and 2 bases from J; junction bases left unmatched: 11. The CDR3, as DNA: TGTGCCTGCTACCTTTCGGACAGGGGTCCTGGAAACACCATATATTTT. This sequence encodes CACYLSDRGPGNTIYF. The whole variable domain, remainder taken from reference TRBV30 and TRBJ1-3, is SQTIHQWPATLVQPVGSPLSLECTVEGTSNPNLYWYRQAAGRGLQLLFYSVGIGQISSEVPQNLSASRPQDRQFILSSKKLLLSDSGFYLCACYLSDRGPGNTIYFGEGSWLTVV.

The chain links TRBV7-9 to TRBJ2-3, with TRBD2 matching over 7 bases. Germline V lookup: CDR1 SEHNR, CDR2 FQNEAQ (reference sequence). The J segment lost 0 bases and the V segment lost 1 base, leaving 1 base of the junction unmatched. The CDR3 extends over 15 amino acids. CDR3 sequence (DNA): TGTGCCAGCAGCTTAGTTAGCGGGAGCACAGATACGCAGTATTTT. Protein sequence: CASSLVSGSTDTQYF.

The chain uses TRBV27 and TRBJ2-2; D uncertain. The CDR3 totals 13 residues. Germline V gene data show CDR1 as MNHEY and CDR2 as SMNVEV (reference sequence). V was shortened by 6 bases and J by 4 bases, with 9 bases between the two germline ends. CDR3 nucleotides: TGTGCCAGCAGGAGACCCGGCACCGGGGAGCTGTTTTTT. Its translation is CASRRPGTGELFF.

The CDR3 here is CASSEGGTGVGQPQHF. CDR3 DNA: TGTGCCAGCAGTGAAGGGGGGACAGGGGTAGGGCAGCCCCAGCATTTT. The V call is TRBV25-1, the J call TRBJ1-5, with TRBD1 identical over 10 bases. The CDR3 has 16 amino acids. Germline V gene lookup returns CDR1 MGHDK and CDR2 SYGVNS. Trimming cost V 2 bases and J 7 bases; bases outside gene matches: 8.